This T cell receptor beta chain was obtained from a study of beta chain features in type 1 diabetes. All of the isolated RNA was reverse transcribed, so expressed TCRB transcripts were sequenced. The assay was immunoSEQ multiplex PCR, and TCRdb's table has in-frame clones only and misses some. The table has fewer than 300,000 clones, 20% seen once. CDR3 size: 11 residues. Germline V gives CDR1 SQVTM, CDR2 ANQGSEA. Trimming left V 8 bases short and J 3 bases short, with 10 bases between. Whole-study findings and limits: All four CD4+ subsets from Type 1 diabetes patients carried moderately but significantly shorter TCRB CDR3s.

With regard to this clone: Its antigen is unknown.

The receptor was derived from a woman between 35 and 50 years old with type 1 diabetes. Sequencing input: naive CD4+ T cells from blood. The V gene is TRBV29-1, the J gene TRBJ1-2; a possible D gene is TRBD1 (6 bases). Here the CDR3 reads CSLGADYGYTF. CDR3 DNA sequence: TGCAGCCTGGGGGCGGACTATGGCTACACCTTC.